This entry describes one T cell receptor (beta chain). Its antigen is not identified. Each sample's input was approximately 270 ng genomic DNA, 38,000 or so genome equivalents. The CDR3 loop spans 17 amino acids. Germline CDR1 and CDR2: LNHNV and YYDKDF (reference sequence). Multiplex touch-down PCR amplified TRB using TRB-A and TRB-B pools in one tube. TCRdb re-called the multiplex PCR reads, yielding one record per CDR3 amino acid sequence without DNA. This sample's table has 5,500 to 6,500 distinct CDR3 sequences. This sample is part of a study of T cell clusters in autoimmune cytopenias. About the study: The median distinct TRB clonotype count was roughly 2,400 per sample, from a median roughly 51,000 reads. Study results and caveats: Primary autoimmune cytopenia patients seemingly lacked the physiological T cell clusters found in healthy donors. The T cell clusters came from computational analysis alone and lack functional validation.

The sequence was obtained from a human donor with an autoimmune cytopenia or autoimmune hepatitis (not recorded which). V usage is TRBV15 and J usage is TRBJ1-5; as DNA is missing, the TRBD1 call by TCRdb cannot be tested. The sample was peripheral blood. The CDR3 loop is CATSRDAMGQANQPQHF.